This TCR beta chain was retrieved from a study of T cell changes during pregnancy in multiple sclerosis. Using immunoSEQ multiplex PCR, the repertoire was profiled, and TCRdb retains in-frame clones only, with some absent. The sample consists of about 50,000 clones, about 90% of them appearing once. The CDR3 extends over 14 amino acids. Trimming took 6 bases from V and 1 from J, leaving 13 bases between them. Germline CDR1 reads SGHKS; CDR2 reads YYEKEE (reference sequence). The receptor comes from a female donor with multiple sclerosis, enrolled in a pregnancy study. The chain couples TRBV5-5 to TRBJ1-1, with a tentative D call TRBD1 (6 bases). The input for sequencing was CD4+ T cells from peripheral blood mononuclear cells, taken in the second trimester of pregnancy. The CDR3 spells CASTRQVPNTEAFF. For the CDR3, the DNA is TGTGCCAGCACCCGACAGGTGCCGAACACTGAAGCTTTCTTT.